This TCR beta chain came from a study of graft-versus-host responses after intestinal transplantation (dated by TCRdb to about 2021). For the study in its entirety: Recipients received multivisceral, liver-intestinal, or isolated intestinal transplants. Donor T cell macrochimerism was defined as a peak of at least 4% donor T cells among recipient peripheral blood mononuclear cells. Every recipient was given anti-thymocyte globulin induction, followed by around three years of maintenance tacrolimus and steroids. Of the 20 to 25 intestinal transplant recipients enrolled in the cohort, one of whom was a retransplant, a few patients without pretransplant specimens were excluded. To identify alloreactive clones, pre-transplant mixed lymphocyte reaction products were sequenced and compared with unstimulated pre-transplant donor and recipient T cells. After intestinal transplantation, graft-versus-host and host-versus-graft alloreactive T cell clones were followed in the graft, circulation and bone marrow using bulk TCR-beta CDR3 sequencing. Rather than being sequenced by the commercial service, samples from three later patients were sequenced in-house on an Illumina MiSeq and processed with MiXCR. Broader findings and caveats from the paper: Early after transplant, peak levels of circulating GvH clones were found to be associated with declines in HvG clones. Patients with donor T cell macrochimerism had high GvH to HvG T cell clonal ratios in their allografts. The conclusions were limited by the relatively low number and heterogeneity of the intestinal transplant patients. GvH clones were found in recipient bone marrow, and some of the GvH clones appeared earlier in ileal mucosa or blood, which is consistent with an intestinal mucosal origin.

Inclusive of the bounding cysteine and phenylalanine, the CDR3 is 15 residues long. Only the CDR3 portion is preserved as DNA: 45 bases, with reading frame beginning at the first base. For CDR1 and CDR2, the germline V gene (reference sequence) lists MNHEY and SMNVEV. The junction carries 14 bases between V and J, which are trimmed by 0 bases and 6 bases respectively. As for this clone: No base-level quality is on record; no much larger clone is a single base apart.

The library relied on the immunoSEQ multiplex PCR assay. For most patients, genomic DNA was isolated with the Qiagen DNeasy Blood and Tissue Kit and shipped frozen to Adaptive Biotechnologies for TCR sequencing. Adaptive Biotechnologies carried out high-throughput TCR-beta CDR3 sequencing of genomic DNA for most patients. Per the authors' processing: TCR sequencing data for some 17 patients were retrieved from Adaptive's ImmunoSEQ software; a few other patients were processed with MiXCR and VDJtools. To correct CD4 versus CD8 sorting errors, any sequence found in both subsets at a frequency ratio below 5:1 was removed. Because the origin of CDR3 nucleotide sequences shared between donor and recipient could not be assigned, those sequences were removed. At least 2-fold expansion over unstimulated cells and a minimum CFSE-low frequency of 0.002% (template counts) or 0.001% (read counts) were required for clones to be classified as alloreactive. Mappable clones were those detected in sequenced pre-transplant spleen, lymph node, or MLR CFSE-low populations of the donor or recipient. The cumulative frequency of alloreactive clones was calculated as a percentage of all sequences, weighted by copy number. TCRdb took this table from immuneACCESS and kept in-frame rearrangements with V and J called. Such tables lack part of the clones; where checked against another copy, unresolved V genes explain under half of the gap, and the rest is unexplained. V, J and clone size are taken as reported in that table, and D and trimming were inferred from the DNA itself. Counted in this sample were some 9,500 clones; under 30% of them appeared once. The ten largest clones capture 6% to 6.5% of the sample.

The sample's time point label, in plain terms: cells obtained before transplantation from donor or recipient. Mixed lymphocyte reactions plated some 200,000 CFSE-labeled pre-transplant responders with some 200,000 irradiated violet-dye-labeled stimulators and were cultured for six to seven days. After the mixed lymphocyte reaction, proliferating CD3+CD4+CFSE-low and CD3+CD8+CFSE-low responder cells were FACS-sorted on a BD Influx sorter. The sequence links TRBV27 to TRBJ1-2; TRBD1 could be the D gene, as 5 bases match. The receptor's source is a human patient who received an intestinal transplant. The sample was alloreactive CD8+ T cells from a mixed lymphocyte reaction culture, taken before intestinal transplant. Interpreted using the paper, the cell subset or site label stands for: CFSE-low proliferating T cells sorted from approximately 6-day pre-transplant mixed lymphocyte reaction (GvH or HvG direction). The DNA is TGTGCCAGCAGTTTATCAGTTGGGGGGGGAGATGGCTACACCTTC. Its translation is CASSLSVGGGDGYTF.